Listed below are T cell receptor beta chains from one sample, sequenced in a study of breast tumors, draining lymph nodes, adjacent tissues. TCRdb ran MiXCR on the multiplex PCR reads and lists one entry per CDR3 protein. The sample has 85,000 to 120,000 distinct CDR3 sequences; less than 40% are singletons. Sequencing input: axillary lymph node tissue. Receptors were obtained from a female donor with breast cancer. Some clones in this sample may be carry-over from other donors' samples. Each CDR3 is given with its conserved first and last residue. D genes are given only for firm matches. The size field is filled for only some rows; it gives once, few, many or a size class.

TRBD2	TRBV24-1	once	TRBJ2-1	CATRGASGGTVNEQFF	TGTGCCACCAGGGGAGCTAGCGGGGGGACAGTAAATGAGCAGTTCTTC
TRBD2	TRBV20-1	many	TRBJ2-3	CSARERGLSYTDTQYF	TGCAGTGCTAGAGAGAGGGGACTATCTTACACAGATACGCAGTATTTT
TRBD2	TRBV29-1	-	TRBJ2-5	CRVGSGSSQYF	TGCAGGGTCGGTAGCGGGAGCTCCCAGTACTTC
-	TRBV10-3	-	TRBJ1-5	CAISDTENQPQHF	TGTGCCATCAGTGATACGGAAAATCAGCCCCAGCATTTT
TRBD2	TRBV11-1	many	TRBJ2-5	CASSRGLAGRETQYF	TGTGCCAGCAGCCGGGGACTAGCGGGACGAGAGACCCAGTACTTC
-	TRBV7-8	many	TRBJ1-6	CASSLRPTGLNSPLHF	TGTGCCAGCAGCTTAAGGCCGACAGGCCTGAATTCACCCCTCCACTTT
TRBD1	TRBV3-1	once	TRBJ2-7	CASRSRGTDEQYF	TGCGCCAGCAGAAGCAGGGGGACGGACGAGCAGTACTTC
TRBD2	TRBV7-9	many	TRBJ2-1	CAGSSFGSGGYNEQFF	TGTGCCGGCAGCTCTTTTGGTAGCGGGGGCTACAATGAGCAGTTCTTC
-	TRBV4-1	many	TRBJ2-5	CASSQVDGGYRLQETQYF	TGCGCCAGCAGCCAAGTCGATGGGGGGTACCGGCTCCAAGAGACCCAGTACTTC
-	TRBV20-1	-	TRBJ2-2	CSARVGNTGELFF	TGCAGTGCTAGAGTCGGGAACACCGGGGAGCTGTTTTTT
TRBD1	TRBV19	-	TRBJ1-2	CASSTQEGTGYGYTF	TGTGCCAGTAGTACCCAGGAAGGGACAGGGTATGGCTACACCTTC
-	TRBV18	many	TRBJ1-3	CASTTRNSGNTIYF	TGTGCCAGCACCACACGGAACTCTGGAAACACCATATATTTT
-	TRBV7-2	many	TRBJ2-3	CASSLGGAGTDTQYF	TGTGCCAGCAGCTTAGGGGGGGCCGGCACAGATACGCAGTATTTT
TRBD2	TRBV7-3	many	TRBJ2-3	CASSLRSLAGVTDTQYF	TGTGCCAGCAGCTTACGGAGCCTAGCGGGGGTCACAGATACGCAGTATTTT
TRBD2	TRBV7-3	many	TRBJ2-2	CASSSSGGAGELFF	TGTGCCAGCAGCTCTAGCGGGGGTGCCGGGGAGCTGTTTTTT
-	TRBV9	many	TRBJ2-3	CASSVAGGQALDTQYF	TGTGCCAGCAGCGTAGCTGGGGGCCAAGCTTTAGATACGCAGTATTTT
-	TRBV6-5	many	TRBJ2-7	CASSYEWGYEQYF	TGTGCCAGCAGCTACGAGTGGGGGTACGAGCAGTACTTC
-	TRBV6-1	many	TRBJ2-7	CASSELRYLTGYEQYF	TGTGCCAGCAGTGAATTACGGTATTTAACCGGTTACGAGCAGTACTTC
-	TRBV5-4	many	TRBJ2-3	CASSSPTRNADTQYF	TGTGCCAGCAGCTCGCCGACTAGGAATGCGGATACGCAGTATTTT
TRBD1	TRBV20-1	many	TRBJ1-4	CSAPKPGQPNEKLFF	TGCAGTGCCCCCAAACCGGGACAGCCTAATGAAAAACTGTTTTTT
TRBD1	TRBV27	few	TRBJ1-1	CASSPQGAINTEAFF	TGTGCCAGCAGTCCGCAGGGGGCAATAAACACTGAAGCTTTCTTT
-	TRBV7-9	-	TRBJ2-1	CASSFYICSARDESVQFF	-
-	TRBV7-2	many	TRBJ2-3	CASSLVKADTQYF	TGTGCCAGCAGCTTAGTCAAGGCAGATACGCAGTATTTT
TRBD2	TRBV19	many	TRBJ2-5	CASSNGLASQETQYF	TGTGCCAGTAGTAACGGACTAGCGAGCCAAGAGACCCAGTACTTC
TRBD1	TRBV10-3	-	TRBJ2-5	CAIRGQGATQYF	TGTGCCATCAGGGGACAGGGGGCGACCCAGTACTTC
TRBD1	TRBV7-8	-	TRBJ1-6	CASSVRDRSYSSPLHF	TGTGCCAGCAGCGTCCGGGACAGGTCGTATAGTTCACCCCTCCACTTT
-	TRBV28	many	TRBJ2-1	CASSHQRANRDEQFF	TGTGCCAGCAGTCACCAGCGGGCCAATCGGGATGAGCAGTTCTTC
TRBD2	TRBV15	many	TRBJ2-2	CATSRVGGGLTGELFF	TGTGCCACCAGCAGAGTCGGGGGGGGCCTCACCGGGGAGCTGTTTTTT
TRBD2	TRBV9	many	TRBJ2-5	CASSVGAGELETQYF	TGTGCCAGCAGCGTAGGAGCGGGAGAATTAGAGACCCAGTACTTC
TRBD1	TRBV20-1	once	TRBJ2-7	CSASQDRGLNSEQYF	TGCAGTGCTAGCCAGGACAGGGGACTCAATTCCGAGCAGTACTTC
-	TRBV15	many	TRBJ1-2	CATSREPANYGYTF	TGTGCCACCAGCAGAGAGCCAGCGAACTATGGCTACACCTTC
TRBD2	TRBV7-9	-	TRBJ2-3	CASSLALRGGPDTQYF	TGTGCCAGCAGCTTGGCCTTGCGGGGGGGCCCAGATACGCAGTATTTT
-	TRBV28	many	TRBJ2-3	CASSWDFTSTDTQYF	TGTGCCAGCAGTTGGGACTTTACTAGCACAGATACGCAGTATTTT
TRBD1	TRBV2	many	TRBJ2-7	CARQEAQGVGYEQYF	TGTGCCAGGCAGGAGGCACAGGGGGTTGGGTACGAGCAGTACTTC
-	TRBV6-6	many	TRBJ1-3	CASSHPRVAGNTIYF	TGTGCCAGCAGTCACCCCAGGGTTGCTGGAAACACCATATATTTT
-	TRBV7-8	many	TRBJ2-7	CASSLRPDYSYEQYF	TGTGCCAGCAGCTTAAGGCCAGATTATTCCTACGAGCAGTACTTC
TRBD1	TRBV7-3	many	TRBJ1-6	CASSLKGTGRNSPLHF	TGTGCCAGCAGCTTAAAGGGGACAGGGAGGAATTCACCCCTCCACTTT
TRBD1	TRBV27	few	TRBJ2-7	CASSLDRVLYEQYF	TGTGCCAGCAGTTTAGACAGGGTTCTGTACGAGCAGTACTTC
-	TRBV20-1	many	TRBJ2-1	CSARNPRGRRNEQFF	TGCAGTGCTAGGAATCCTCGAGGGAGGAGGAATGAGCAGTTCTTC
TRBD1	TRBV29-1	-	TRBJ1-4	CSVEDRGEEKLFF	TGCAGCGTTGAGGACAGGGGGGAAGAAAAACTGTTTTTT
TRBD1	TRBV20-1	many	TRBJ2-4	CSARETGEAIQYF	TGCAGTGCTAGGGAGACAGGGGAGGCCATTCAGTACTTC
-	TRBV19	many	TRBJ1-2	CASRRRGTTYGYTF	TGTGCCAGTCGCAGGCGGGGCACGACCTATGGCTACACCTTC
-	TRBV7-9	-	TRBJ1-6	CASSSESSYDSPLHF	TGTGCCAGCAGCTCAGAGAGCTCCTATGATTCACCCCTCCACTTT
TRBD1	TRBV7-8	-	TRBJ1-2	CASSLGTTTGVGGYTF	TGTGCCAGCAGCTTAGGTACTACCACAGGGGTCGGCGGCTACACCTTC
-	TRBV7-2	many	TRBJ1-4	CASRSPGGEKLFF	TGTGCCAGCAGGTCACCGGGCGGGGAAAAACTGTTTTTT
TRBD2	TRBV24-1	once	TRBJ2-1	CATSDPKAGGINEQFF	TGTGCCACCAGTGATCCGAAAGCGGGAGGGATAAATGAGCAATTCTTC
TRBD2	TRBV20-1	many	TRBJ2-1	CSLPGLAGFSYNEQFF	TGCAGTTTACCGGGACTAGCGGGATTCTCCTACAATGAGCAGTTCTTC
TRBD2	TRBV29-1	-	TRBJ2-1	CSGTGGGTTSEQFF	TGCAGCGGGACGGGCGGGGGGACGACGAGTGAGCAGTTCTTC
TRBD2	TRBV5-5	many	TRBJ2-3	CASSYPGRLAGTPREDTQYF	TGTGCCAGCAGCTATCCGGGTCGGCTAGCGGGAACCCCACGCGAAGATACGCAGTATTTT
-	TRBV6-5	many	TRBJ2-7	CASSYSGQANYEQYF	TGTGCCAGCAGTTACTCGGGGCAGGCCAACTACGAGCAGTACTTC
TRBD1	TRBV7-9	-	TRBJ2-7	CTSSLTKYPDRGGEQYF	TGTACCAGCAGCTTAACCAAGTACCCGGACAGGGGAGGCGAGCAGTACTTC
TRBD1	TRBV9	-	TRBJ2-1	CASSETGGRDNEQFF	TGTGCCAGCAGCGAAACAGGGGGTCGGGACAATGAGCAGTTCTTC
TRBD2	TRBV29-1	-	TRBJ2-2	CSVETSGRGPGELFF	TGCAGCGTCGAGACTAGCGGGAGAGGCCCCGGGGAGCTGTTTTTT
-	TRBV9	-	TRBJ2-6	CASSPGTARRLSAANVLTF	TGTGCCAGCAGCCCTGGGACGGCGCGCCGACTCTCTGCGGCCAACGTCCTGACTTTC
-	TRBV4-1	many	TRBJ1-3	CASSQEGSYSGNTIYF	TGCGCCAGCAGCCAAGAGGGCAGCTACTCTGGAAACACCATATATTTT
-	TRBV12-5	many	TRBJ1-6	CASPPFDSPLHF	TGTGCTAGCCCACCTTTTGATTCACCCCTCCACTTT
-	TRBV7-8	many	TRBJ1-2	CASSPGSGSYGYTF	TGTGCCAGCAGCCCTGGATCGGGGAGCTATGGCTACACCTTC
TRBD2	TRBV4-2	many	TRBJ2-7	CASSPEGLAGVLEQYF	TGTGCCAGCAGCCCCGAGGGACTAGCGGGAGTGCTTGAGCAGTACTTC